What follows describes a single T cell receptor (beta chain). Its cognate antigen is unknown. The data belong to a study of blood T cells in healthy people across ages. In the study overall: Template switching caught about one barcoded beta molecule for each two T cells. Study-level findings and limits: CMV infection status of these donors was not known. Higher diversity and more naive CD4+ cells were features of long-lived donors, compared to aged donors.

V was cut by 4 bases and J by 1 base, with 20 bases left in between. Germline values: CDR1 MGHDK, CDR2 SYGVNS. The CDR3 is 17 amino acids. It was with a sample-barcoded 5' primer and a J-beta primer mix that a second PCR of about 7 to 12 cycles was run. MiXCR, applied by TCRdb to the 5' RACE reads, yields one record per CDR3 protein. The sample records some 1.4 million distinct CDR3 sequences, roughly 45% being singletons. The sample was blood. This rearrangement joins TRBV25-1 to TRBJ2-7; tentatively, D is TRBD2 (6 bases). This clonotype originated in a woman younger than 30 in good health. CDR3 in amino acids: CASSGPRAGQLSYEQYF. The CDR3, as DNA: TGTGCCAGCAGTGGACCCCGCGCGGGGCAGCTATCCTACGAGCAGTACTTC.